Only one count was recorded for the clone carrying this T cell receptor beta chain. These data are taken from a study of blood T cell repertoires in COVID-19. On the study more broadly: Collection of acute and convalescent COVID-19 samples took place in the United States, Italy and Spain. PBMCs, B-cell-depleted T cells, or T cells provided the cDNA or gDNA that made up the material.

Study processing details: Reference gene primer amplification gave estimated nucleated cell counts. Assay used: immunoSEQ multiplex PCR; TCRdb lists only in-frame clones, some missing. For V, J and clone size, that table is used; D and trimming come from the DNA. Among some 70,000 clones, 65% to 90% were seen once, and the ten largest hold 6.6%. This TCR came from a man aged 60-69 years with acute or convalescent COVID-19. Source material: peripheral blood.

In nucleotides, the CDR3 is TGTGCCAGCAGCCAACAGGGGGCCTATGGCTACACCTTC. This codes for CASSQQGAYGYTF. The rearrangement uses TRBV5-4 and TRBJ1-2, with TRBD1 identical over 9 bases. Germline V gives CDR1 SGHNT, CDR2 YYREEE (reference sequence). CDR3 length: 13 amino acids. Trimming cost V 4 bases and J 4 bases; bases outside gene matches: 2.